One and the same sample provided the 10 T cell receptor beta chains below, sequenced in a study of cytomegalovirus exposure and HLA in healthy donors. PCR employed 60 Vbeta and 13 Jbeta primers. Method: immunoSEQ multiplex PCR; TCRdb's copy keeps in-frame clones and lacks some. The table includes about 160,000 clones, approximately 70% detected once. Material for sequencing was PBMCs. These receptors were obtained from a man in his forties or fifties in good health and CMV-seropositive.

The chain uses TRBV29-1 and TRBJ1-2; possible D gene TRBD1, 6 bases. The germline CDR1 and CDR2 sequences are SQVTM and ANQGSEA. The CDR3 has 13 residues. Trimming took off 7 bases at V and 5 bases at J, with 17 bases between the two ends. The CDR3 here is CSAEKGDEYGYTF. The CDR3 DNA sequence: TGCAGCGCCGAAAAGGGGGATGAGTATGGCTACACCTTC.

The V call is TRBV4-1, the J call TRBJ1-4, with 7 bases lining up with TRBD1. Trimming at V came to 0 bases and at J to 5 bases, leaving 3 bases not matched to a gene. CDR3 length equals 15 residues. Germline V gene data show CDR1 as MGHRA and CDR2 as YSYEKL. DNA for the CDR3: TGCGCCAGCAGCCAAGACGGGACAGCCAATGAAAAACTGTTTTTT. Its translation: CASSQDGTANEKLFF.

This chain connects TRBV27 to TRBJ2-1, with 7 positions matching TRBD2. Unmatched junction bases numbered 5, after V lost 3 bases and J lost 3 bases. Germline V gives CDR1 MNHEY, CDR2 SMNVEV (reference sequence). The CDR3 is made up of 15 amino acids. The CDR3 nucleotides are TGTGCCAGCAGTTTGAGCGGGGCCGGCTACAATGAGCAGTTCTTC. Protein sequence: CASSLSGAGYNEQFF.

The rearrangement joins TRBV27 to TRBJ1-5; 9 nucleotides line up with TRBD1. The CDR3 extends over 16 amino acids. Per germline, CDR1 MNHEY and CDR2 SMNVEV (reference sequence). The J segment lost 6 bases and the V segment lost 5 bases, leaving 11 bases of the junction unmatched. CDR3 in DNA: TGTGCCAGCAGTCCCGATACAGGGGGCGCTGGTCAGCCCCAGCATTTT. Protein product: CASSPDTGGAGQPQHF.

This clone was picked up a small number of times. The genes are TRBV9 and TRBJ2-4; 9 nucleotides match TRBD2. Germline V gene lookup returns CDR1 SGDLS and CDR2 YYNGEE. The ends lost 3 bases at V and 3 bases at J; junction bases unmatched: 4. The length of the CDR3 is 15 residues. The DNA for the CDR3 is TGTGCCAGCAGCGGTGGCGGGGGGGACAAAAACATTCAGTACTTC. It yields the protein CASSGGGGDKNIQYF.

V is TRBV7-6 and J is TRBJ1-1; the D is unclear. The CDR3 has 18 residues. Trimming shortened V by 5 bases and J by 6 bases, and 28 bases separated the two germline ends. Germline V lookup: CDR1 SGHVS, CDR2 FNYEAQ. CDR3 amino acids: CASSPRRVGGFVKAEAFF. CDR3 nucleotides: TGTGCCAGCAGCCCACGCCGGGTGGGAGGGTTCGTGAAGGCTGAAGCTTTCTTT.

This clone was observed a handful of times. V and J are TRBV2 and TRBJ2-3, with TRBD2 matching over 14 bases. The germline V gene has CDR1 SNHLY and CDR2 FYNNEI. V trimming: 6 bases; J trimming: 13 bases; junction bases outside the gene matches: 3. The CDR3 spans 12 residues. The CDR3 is CASRGGLAGEYF. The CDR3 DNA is TGTGCCAGCAGGGGGGGACTAGCGGGAGAGTATTTT. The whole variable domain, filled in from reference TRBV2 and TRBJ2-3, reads EPEVTQTPSHQVTQMGQEVILRCVPISNHLYFYWYRQILGQKVEFLVSFYNNEISEKSEIFDDQFSVERPDGSNFTLKIRSTKLEDSAMYFCASRGGLAGEYFGPGTRLTVL.

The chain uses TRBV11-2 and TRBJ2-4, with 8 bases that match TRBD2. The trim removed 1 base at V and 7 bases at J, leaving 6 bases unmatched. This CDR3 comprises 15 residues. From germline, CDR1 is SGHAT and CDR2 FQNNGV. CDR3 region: CASSLVRGARNIQYF. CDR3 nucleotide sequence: TGTGCCAGCAGCTTAGTGCGGGGGGCGAGGAACATTCAGTACTTC.

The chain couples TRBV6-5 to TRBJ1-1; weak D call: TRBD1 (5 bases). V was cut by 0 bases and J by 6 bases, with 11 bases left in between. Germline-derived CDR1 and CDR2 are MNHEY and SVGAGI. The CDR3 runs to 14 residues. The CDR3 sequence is CASSYSSGVAEAFF. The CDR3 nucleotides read TGTGCCAGCAGTTACTCATCGGGGGTAGCTGAAGCTTTCTTT.

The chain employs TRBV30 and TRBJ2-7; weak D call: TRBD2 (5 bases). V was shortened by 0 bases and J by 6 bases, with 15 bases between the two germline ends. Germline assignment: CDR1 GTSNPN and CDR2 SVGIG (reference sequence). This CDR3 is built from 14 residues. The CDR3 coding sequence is TGTGCCTGGAGTGTAGTGGCGAGGGCAGGCGAGCAGTACTTC. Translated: CAWSVVARAGEQYF.